This T cell receptor beta chain derives from a study of CD8+CD57+ T cells in acquired aplastic anemia. The study profiled TCR beta VDJ and CDR3 using genomic DNA as template. MiXCR, run by TCRdb on the reads, gives a single entry per CDR3 protein. This table has around 290,000 distinct CDR3 sequences, 56% appearing once. The authors sequenced patients whose flow cytometry had shown CD8+CD57+ cell expansion. Germline CDR1 reads SGDLS; CDR2 reads YYNGEE. With 4 bases clipped from V and 0 bases from J, the junction kept 13 bases outside the gene matches. The CDR3 length is 19 residues. The chain employs TRBV9 and TRBJ2-1, with TRBD2 matching 10 bases. The source is a human donor with aplastic anemia. What was sequenced was sorted CD4+, CD8+, or CD8+CD57+ T cells (not recorded which) from PBMCs. The CDR3 protein is CASSPSTSGFPSSYNEQFF. As DNA, the CDR3 is TGTGCCAGCAGCCCGTCGACTAGCGGGTTCCCTAGCTCCTACAATGAGCAGTTCTTC.